This T cell receptor beta chain is from a study of beta chain bispecific antibodies for T cell cancers. On the study more broadly: The leukemia lines expressed TRBV12-3 (Jurkat) and TRBV5-5 (HPB-ALL).

TCRdb processed the 5' RACE reads anew with MiXCR; each CDR3 protein has one entry. The table records about 20,000 distinct CDR3 sequences, 2% to 2.5% of them present only once. Expansion lasted 2 to 4 days, with either anti-CD3 antibody OKT3 or CD3/CD28 beads. Cocultures held roughly 50,000 normal T cells, roughly 50,000 targets, and bispecific antibody. Concerning this clonotype: The antigen is undetermined.

The V gene end was trimmed by 1 base and the J gene end by 5 bases; junction bases not matched to a gene: 7. The CDR3 is 15 residues long. CDR1 DFQATT and CDR2 SNEGSKA come from the germline V gene (reference sequence). The study, taken as a whole, reports: The TRBV12-3 share of total TRBV signal fell around 99% after anti-TRBV12 rather than anti-CD19 exposure. TRBV5-6, highly similar to TRBV5-5, is cross-recognized by anti-TRBV5-5 antibody. Normal T cells contributed less of the targeted TRBV signal than the leukemia cells did.

The chain uses TRBV20-1 and TRBJ2-5; 10 nucleotides align to TRBD2. The receptor comes from a human donor in good health. Some clones in this sample may be carry-over from other donors' samples. This specimen consisted of healthy donor T cells cultured with leukemia cells, obtained from a culture containing a bispecific antibody targeting TCR Vbeta12. The CDR3 loop is CSARVGTSALETQYF. The DNA for the CDR3 is TGCAGTGCTAGAGTGGGGACTAGCGCTTTGGAGACCCAGTACTTC.